A single sample gave rise to the 24 T cell receptor beta chains below, sequenced in a study of blood T cell repertoires in COVID-19. Profiled with immunoSEQ multiplex PCR; TCRdb holds only in-frame clones, not every one. The data show 95,000 to 150,000 clones, with roughly 90% seen just once and about 4.1% held by the top ten. What was sequenced was peripheral blood. These receptors all stem from a man aged 35 to 55 with acute or convalescent COVID-19.

V and J are TRBV12-3 or TRBV12-4 and TRBJ2-7, with D perhaps matching TRBD1 (6 bases). Trimming stripped 8 bases from V and 2 bases from J, with 13 bases between. CDR3 length: 13 amino acids. The CDR3 protein is CASSRRQAYEQYF. CDR3 DNA sequence: TGTGCCAGCTCACGGAGACAGGCCTACGAGCAGTACTTC.

This clone was seen only once. Distinct nucleotide sequences in the sample also encode this CDR3. This chain connects TRBV19 to TRBJ1-1, with TRBD1 identical over 8 bases. Germline V gene lookup returns CDR1 LNHDA and CDR2 SQIVND (reference sequence). The CDR3 length is 14 residues. J was trimmed by 1 base and V by 6 bases; bases with no gene match: 4. In nucleotides, the CDR3 is TGTGCCAGTAGCACAGGACAGGGGAACACTGAAGCTTTCTTT. Its protein is CASSTGQGNTEAFF.

The chain joins TRBV30 to TRBJ1-6; D may be TRBD1 (5 bases). Per germline, CDR1 GTSNPN and CDR2 SVGIG (reference sequence). V lost 0 bases to trimming and J lost 5 bases, with 11 bases between them. The CDR3 loop spans 15 amino acids. The CDR3: CAWSVDSVNNSPLHF. The CDR3 DNA reads TGTGCCTGGAGTGTTGACAGCGTCAATAATTCACCCCTCCACTTT.

The CDR3 here is CASSETGTVLATNEKLFF. The DNA of the CDR3 is TGTGCCAGCAGTGAAACCGGGACAGTTCTTGCAACTAATGAAAAACTGTTTTTT. V is TRBV6-1 and J is TRBJ1-4, with 7 bases identical to TRBD1. CDR3 length: 18 residues. With V trimmed by 2 bases and J by 0 bases, 9 bases remained unmatched. The germline V gene encodes CDR1 MNHNS and CDR2 SASEGT.

The chain uses TRBV30 and TRBJ1-5, with a possible D match to TRBD1 (6 bases). With 7 bases removed from V and 6 bases from J, the gap between germline ends came to 13 bases. There are 12 residues in the CDR3. The germline gives CDR1 GTSNPN, CDR2 SVGIG (reference sequence). The CDR3 coding sequence is TGTGCCTCCACAGGGTTCGGTCAGCCCCAGCATTTT. It encodes CASTGFGQPQHF.

CDR3 in amino acids: CASSLGRGQETQYF. The CDR3 DNA reads as TGTGCCAGCAGCTTAGGGCGGGGACAAGAGACCCAGTACTTC. This chain uses TRBV7-2 with TRBJ2-5; possibly TRBD2 for D (6 bases). The V and J ends lost 1 base and 2 bases respectively, with 8 bases between them. The CDR3 covers 14 residues. CDR1 is SGHTA, CDR2 FQGNSA, per germline.

J is TRBJ2-1 and V is TRBV7-9; no reliable D call. CDR1 is SEHNR and CDR2 is FQNEAQ in the germline V gene (reference sequence). V lost 4 bases and J 10 bases, leaving 11 bases between the germline ends. CDR3 size: 12 residues. In DNA, the CDR3 is TGTGCCAGCAGCTCCCCGGGTCAGGAGCAGTTCTTC. This encodes CASSSPGQEQFF.

The J gene is TRBJ1-5, the V gene TRBV12-5; 10 positions match TRBD1. The CDR3 is 20 amino acids. V lost 6 bases, J lost 1 base, and 18 bases stayed unmatched. Germline V gene lookup returns CDR1 LGHNT and CDR2 FRNRAP. The chain's CDR3 is CASGPDRGRWDRLSNQPQHF. The CDR3 DNA follows: TGTGCTAGTGGCCCCGACAGGGGGCGCTGGGATAGGCTCAGCAATCAGCCCCAGCATTTT.

V gene TRBV18 combines with J gene TRBJ2-3; tentative D call: TRBD1 (5 bases). The germline V gene has CDR1 KGHSH and CDR2 LQKENI. CDR3 length: 16 residues. V was shortened by 2 bases and J by 2 bases, with 14 bases between the two germline ends. CDR3 sequence: CASSPAGILNTDTQYF. In DNA form, the CDR3 reads TGTGCCAGCTCACCAGCAGGGATCCTAAACACAGATACGCAGTATTTT.

With regard to this clone: The junction departs from germline at one end; a sequencing error may be responsible. V is TRBV5-4 and J is TRBJ2-3; perhaps TRBD1 as D (5 bases). The CDR3 is 14 residues long. Germline CDR1 reads SGHNT; CDR2 reads YYREEE (reference sequence). CDR3 loop: CASSSYGSTGTQYF. CDR3 in DNA: TGTGCCAGCAGCTCCTACGGGTCTACAGGTACGCAGTATTTT.

CDR3 DNA: TGTGCCAGCAGCCACACAGGGGTGGGTCCTAACACTGAAGCTTTCTTT. This codes for CASSHTGVGPNTEAFF. The chain has TRBV7-9 and TRBJ1-1, with TRBD1 matching 7 bases. V shed 5 bases, J shed 2 bases, and the junction held 11 bases outside the gene matches. The CDR3 contains 16 residues. From germline, CDR1 is SEHNR and CDR2 FQNEAQ (reference sequence).

This chain joins TRBV27 and TRBJ1-5, with TRBD1 matching over 9 bases. J lost 8 bases, V lost 4 bases, and 6 bases had no gene match. This CDR3 comprises 14 residues. Germline V CDR1 and CDR2: MNHEY, SMNVEV (reference sequence). Written as DNA, the CDR3 is TGTGCCAGCAGTTCGGGACAGGGCTGGGAGCCCCAGCATTTT. It codes for CASSSGQGWEPQHF.

This chain joins TRBV19 and TRBJ2-1, with 9 bases fitting TRBD2. The CDR3 consists of 16 residues. CDR1 is LNHDA, CDR2 SQIVND, per germline (reference sequence). Germline trimming cut 3 bases from V and 2 bases from J; bases unmatched to any gene: 5. CDR3 protein: CASSIRLAGTYNEQFF. CDR3 bases: TGTGCCAGTAGTATCCGGCTAGCGGGAACCTACAATGAGCAGTTCTTC.

The V call is TRBV24-1, the J call TRBJ1-1; D remains unclear. The CDR3 loop spans 13 amino acids. Germline CDR1 KGHDR, CDR2 SFDVKD. The V gene lost 7 bases and the J gene lost 5 bases, with 13 bases spanning the gap. This CDR3 is CATRTDERTEAFF. CDR3 coding DNA: TGTGCCACCAGGACTGACGAACGTACTGAAGCTTTCTTT.

This clone was detected only a few times. The CDR3, as DNA: TGTGCCAGCAGCTTAGAGGGGTCTGGAAACACCATATATTTT. Its translation is CASSLEGSGNTIYF. The chain joins TRBV7-2 to TRBJ1-3, with a tentative D call TRBD1 (5 bases). Trimming removed 1 base from V and 1 base from J, with 5 bases in between. From germline, CDR1 is SGHTA and CDR2 FQGNSA. The CDR3 spans 14 residues.

This chain links TRBV7-2 with TRBJ1-4; D unclear. CDR3 size: 16 residues. Germline assignment: CDR1 SGHTA and CDR2 FQGNSA. The V end was cut by 5 bases, the J end by 3 bases, with 16 bases between. The CDR3 region is CASSTRLWASNEKLFF. Here the CDR3 DNA reads TGTGCCAGCAGCACTCGATTATGGGCATCTAATGAAAAACTGTTTTTT.

V is TRBV6-6 and J is TRBJ2-2; TRBD2 is a possible D gene (6 bases). This CDR3 has 16 amino acids. Germline-derived CDR1 and CDR2 are MNHNY and SVGAGI (reference sequence). Trimming cost V 6 bases and J 6 bases, with 20 bases left between them. CDR3 DNA: TGTGCCAGCAGGGCCTCGGGGGTAGGAATCCCCGGGGAGCTGTTTTTT. Its translation is CASRASGVGIPGELFF.

The chain uses TRBV5-1 and TRBJ2-1; 9 nucleotides align to TRBD2. The CDR3 covers 17 residues. Per germline, CDR1 SGHRS and CDR2 YFSETQ. Germline trimming cut 1 base from V and 6 bases from J; bases unmatched to any gene: 11. The CDR3 DNA sequence: TGCGCCAGCAGCTTGAGTAGCGGGAGAACTCAAATCAATGAGCAGTTCTTC. It encodes CASSLSSGRTQINEQFF.

In DNA form, the CDR3 reads TGTGCCAGCAGTCCAGACCCTGGGGGGGGGCGCTCCTACGAGCAGTACTTC. Protein sequence: CASSPDPGGGRSYEQYF. This chain connects TRBV6-6 to TRBJ2-7, with D possibly being TRBD2 (7 bases). The CDR3 spans 17 residues. CDR1 and CDR2 (germline): MNHNY, SVGAGI (reference sequence). V shed 5 bases and J shed 0 bases, with 20 bases lying between them.

The chain links TRBV5-4 to TRBJ1-1; no firm D call. This CDR3 is built from 13 residues. Deletions cut 4 bases from V and 8 bases from J, with 15 bases between. In germline, CDR1 is SGHNT, CDR2 YYREEE (reference sequence). The DNA for the CDR3 is TGTGCCAGCAGCGGTGGCGGGGAGAGAGAAGCTTTCTTT. It yields the protein CASSGGGEREAFF.

The sample holds a few counts of this clone. V is TRBV11-2 and J is TRBJ2-1; 10 bases fit TRBD2. The CDR3 runs 18 residues. Trimming at V came to 1 base and at J to 0 bases, leaving 6 bases not matched to a gene. Germline CDR1 is SGHAT and CDR2 is FQNNGV. The CDR3 nucleotides read TGTGCCAGCAGCTTAGGAGCTAGCGGGAGAAGCTCCTACAATGAGCAGTTCTTC. Protein product: CASSLGASGRSSYNEQFF.

Note on this clone: A junction boundary mismatches the germline segment, possibly from a read error. The chain recombines TRBV7-7 with TRBJ2-5, with D maybe TRBD2 (5 bases). This CDR3 region has 14 residues. Germline V CDR1 and CDR2: SSHAT, FNYEAQ (reference sequence). The CDR3 sequence: CASSLGSTGETQYF. CDR3 DNA sequence: TGTGCTAGCAGCTTAGGAAGTACGGGGGAGACCCAGTACTTC. Together with reference TRBV7-7 and TRBJ2-5, the CDR3 gives the full variable domain: GAGVSQSPRYKVTKRGQDVTLRCDPISSHATLYWYQQALGQGPEFLTYFNYEAQPDKSGLPSDRFSAERPEGSISTLTIQRTEQRDSAMYRCASSLGSTGETQYFGPGTRLLVL.

This clone has only one observation. J is TRBJ2-7 and V is TRBV19, with D uncertain. In germline, CDR1 is LNHDA, CDR2 SQIVND (reference sequence). The CDR3 is made up of 14 amino acids. Trimming cost V 0 bases and J 1 base, with 7 bases left between them. CDR3 in DNA: TGTGCCAGTAGTATAGATCCAGTTTCCTACGAGCAGTACTTC. It specifies CASSIDPVSYEQYF.

The chain combines TRBV7-6 with TRBJ1-1, with D perhaps TRBD1 (6 bases). The germline V gene encodes CDR1 SGHVS and CDR2 FNYEAQ. The V and J ends lost 1 base and 5 bases respectively, with 8 bases between them. This CDR3 has 13 residues. The DNA of the CDR3 is TGTGCCAGCAGCTTAGAGGGGGATACTGAAGCTTTCTTT. Amino acids: CASSLEGDTEAFF.